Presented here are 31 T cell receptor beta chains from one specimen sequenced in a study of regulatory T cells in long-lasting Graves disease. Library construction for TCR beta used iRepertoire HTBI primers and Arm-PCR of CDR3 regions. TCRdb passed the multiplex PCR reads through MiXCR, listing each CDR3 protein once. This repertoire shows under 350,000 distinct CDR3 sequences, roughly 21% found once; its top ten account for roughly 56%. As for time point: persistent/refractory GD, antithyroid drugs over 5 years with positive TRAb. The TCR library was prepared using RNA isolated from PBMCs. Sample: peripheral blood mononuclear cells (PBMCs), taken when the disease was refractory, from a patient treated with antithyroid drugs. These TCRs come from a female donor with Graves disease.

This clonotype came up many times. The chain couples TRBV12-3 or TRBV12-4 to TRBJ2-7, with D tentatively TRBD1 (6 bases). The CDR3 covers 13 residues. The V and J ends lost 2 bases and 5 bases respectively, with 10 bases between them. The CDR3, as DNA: TGTGCCAGCAGTTTACCACAGGGTAACGAGCAGTACTTC. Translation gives CASSLPQGNEQYF.

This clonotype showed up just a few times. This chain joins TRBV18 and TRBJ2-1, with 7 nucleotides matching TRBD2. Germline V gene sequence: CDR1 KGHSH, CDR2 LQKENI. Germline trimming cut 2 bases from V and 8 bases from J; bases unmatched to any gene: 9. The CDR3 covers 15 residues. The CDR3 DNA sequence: TGTGCCAGCTCACCAGAAGGGAGGGTCTTCGATGAGCAGTTCTTC. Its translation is CASSPEGRVFDEQFF. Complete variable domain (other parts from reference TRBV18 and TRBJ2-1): NAGVMQNPRHLVRRRGQEARLRCSPMKGHSHVYWYRQLPEEGLKFMVYLQKENIIDESGMPKERFSAEFPKEGPSILRIQQVVRGDSAAYFCASSPEGRVFDEQFFGPGTRLTVL.

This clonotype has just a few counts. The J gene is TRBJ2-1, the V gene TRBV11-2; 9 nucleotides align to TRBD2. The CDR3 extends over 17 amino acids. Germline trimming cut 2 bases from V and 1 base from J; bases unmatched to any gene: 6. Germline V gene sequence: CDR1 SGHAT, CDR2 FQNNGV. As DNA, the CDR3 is TGTGCCAGCAGCTTATCCTTGCGGGAGGGGTCCTACAATGAGCAGTTCTTC. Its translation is CASSLSLREGSYNEQFF.

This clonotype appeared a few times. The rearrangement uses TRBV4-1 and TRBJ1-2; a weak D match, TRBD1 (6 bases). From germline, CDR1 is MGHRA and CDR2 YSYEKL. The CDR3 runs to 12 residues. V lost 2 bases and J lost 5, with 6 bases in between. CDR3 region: CASSQTGYGYTF. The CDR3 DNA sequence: TGCGCCAGCAGCCAAACAGGGTATGGCTACACCTTC.

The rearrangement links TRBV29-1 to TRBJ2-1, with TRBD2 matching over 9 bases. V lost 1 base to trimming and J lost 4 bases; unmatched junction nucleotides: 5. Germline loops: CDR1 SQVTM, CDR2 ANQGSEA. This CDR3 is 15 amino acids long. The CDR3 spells CSVEGSSGNYNEQFF. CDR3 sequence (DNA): TGCAGCGTTGAAGGGTCTAGCGGGAATTACAATGAGCAGTTCTTC.

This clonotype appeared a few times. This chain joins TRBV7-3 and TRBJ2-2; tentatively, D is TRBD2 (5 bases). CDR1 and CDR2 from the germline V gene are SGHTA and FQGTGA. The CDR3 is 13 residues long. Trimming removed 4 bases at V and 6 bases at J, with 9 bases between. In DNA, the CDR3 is TGTGCCAGCAGCTCCCGGACTTCCGGGGAGCTGTTTTTT. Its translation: CASSSRTSGELFF.

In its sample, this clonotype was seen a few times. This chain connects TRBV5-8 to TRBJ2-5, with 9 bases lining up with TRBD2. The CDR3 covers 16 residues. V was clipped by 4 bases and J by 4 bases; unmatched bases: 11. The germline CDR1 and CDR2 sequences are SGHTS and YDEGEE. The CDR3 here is CASSRLGLAEGETQYF. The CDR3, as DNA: TGTGCCAGCAGCCGGTTGGGACTAGCCGAAGGAGAGACCCAGTACTTC.

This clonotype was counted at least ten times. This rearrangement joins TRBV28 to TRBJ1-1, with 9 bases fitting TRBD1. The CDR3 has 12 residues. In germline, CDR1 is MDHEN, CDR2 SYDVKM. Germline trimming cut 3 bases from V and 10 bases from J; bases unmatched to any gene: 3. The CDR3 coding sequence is TGTGCCAGCAGTTTGTCGGACAGGGGAGCTTTCTTT. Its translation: CASSLSDRGAFF.

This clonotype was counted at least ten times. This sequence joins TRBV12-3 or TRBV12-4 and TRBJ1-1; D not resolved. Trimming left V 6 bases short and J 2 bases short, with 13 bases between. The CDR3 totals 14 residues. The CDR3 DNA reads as TGTGCCAGCAGCCCCCCAGGTATTAACACTGAAGCTTTCTTT. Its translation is CASSPPGINTEAFF.

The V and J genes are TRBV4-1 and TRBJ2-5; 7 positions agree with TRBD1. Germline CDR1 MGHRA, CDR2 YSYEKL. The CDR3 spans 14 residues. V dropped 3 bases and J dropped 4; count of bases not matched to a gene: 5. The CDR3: CASSHDRERETQYF. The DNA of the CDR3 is TGCGCCAGCAGCCATGACAGGGAAAGAGAGACCCAGTACTTC.

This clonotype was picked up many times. The CDR3 DNA follows: TGTGCCAGCAGTGAAGTGACCGTAGATCAGCCCCAGCATTTT. Amino acids: CASSEVTVDQPQHF. The gene calls are TRBV6-1 and TRBJ1-5; no clear D. This CDR3 is 14 amino acids long. The germline CDR1 and CDR2 sequences are MNHNS and SASEGT. V was trimmed by 1 base and J by 5 bases, leaving 9 bases between them.

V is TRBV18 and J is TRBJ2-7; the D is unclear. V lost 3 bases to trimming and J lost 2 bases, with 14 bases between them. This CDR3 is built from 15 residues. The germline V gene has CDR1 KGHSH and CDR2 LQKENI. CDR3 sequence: CASSPKERRAYEQYF. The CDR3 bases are TGTGCCAGCTCACCTAAGGAACGGCGCGCCTACGAGCAGTACTTC.

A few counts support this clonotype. The DNA for the CDR3 is TGTGCCAGCAGGGATTATCAGGGGGCGCGGGGTCAGCCCCAGCATTTT. Amino acids: CASRDYQGARGQPQHF. The chain is built from TRBV6-1 and TRBJ1-5; 8 bases fit TRBD1. Trimming cost V 6 bases and J 6 bases; bases outside gene matches: 13. This CDR3 contains 16 residues. Germline V gives CDR1 MNHNS, CDR2 SASEGT.

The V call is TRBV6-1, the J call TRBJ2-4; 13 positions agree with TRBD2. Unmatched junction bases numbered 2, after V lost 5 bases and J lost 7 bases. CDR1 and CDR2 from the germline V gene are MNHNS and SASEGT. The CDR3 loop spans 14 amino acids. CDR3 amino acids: CASSRLAGGNIQYF. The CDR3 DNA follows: TGTGCCAGCAGTAGACTAGCGGGAGGTAACATTCAGTACTTC.

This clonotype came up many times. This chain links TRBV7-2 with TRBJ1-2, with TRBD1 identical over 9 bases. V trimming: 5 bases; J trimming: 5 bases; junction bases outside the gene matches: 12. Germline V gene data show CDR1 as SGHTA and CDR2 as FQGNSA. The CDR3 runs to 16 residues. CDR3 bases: TGTGCCAGCAGCCCGTCGGGGACAGGGTCCTCGTATGGCTACACCTTC. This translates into CASSPSGTGSSYGYTF. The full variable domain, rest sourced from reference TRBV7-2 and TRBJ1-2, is GAGVSQSPSNKVTEKGKDVELRCDPISGHTALYWYRQSLGQGLEFLIYFQGNSAPDKSGLPSDRFSAERTGGSVSTLTIQRTQQEDSAVYLCASSPSGTGSSYGYTFGSGTRLTVV.

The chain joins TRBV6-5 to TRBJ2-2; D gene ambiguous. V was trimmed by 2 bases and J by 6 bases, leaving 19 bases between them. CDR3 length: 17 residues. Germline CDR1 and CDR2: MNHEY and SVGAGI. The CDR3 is CASSYVGQDAKSGELFF. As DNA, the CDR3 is TGTGCCAGCAGTTACGTTGGGCAGGATGCAAAATCCGGGGAGCTGTTTTTT.

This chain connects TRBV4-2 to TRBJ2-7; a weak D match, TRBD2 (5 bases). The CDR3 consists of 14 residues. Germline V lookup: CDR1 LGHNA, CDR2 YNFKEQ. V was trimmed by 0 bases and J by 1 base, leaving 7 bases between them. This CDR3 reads CASSQERGSYEQYF. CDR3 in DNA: TGTGCCAGCAGCCAAGAGCGAGGGTCCTACGAGCAGTACTTC.

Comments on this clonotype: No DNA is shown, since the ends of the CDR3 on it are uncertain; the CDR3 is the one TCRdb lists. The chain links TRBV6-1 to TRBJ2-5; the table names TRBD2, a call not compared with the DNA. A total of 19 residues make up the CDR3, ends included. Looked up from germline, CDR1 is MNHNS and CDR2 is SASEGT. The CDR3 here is CASSFAPGTSGSRQETRYF.

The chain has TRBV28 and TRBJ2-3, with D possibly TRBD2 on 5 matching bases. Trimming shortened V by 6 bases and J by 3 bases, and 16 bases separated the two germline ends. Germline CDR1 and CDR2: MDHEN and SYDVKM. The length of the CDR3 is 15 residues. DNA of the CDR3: TGTGCCAGCAGAAACGACGGACTGGTAACAGATACGCAGTATTTT. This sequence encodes CASRNDGLVTDTQYF.

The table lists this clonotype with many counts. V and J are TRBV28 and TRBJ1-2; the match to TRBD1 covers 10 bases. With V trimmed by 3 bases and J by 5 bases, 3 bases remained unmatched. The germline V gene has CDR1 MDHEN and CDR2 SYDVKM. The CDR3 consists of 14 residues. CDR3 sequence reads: CASSFAGQGYGYTF. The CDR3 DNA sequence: TGTGCCAGCAGTTTTGCGGGACAGGGGTATGGCTACACCTTC.

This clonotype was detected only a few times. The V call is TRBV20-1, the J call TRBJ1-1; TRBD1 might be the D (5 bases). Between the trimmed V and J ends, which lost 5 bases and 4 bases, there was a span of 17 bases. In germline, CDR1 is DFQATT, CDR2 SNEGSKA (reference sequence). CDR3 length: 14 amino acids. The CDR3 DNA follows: TGCAGTGCTCCTCACATGGGGGGTGTCACTGAAGCTTTCTTT. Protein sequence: CSAPHMGGVTEAFF.

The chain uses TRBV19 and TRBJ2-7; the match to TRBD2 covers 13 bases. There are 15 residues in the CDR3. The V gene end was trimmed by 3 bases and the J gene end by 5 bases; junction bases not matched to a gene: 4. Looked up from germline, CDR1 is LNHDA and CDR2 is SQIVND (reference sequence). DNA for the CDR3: TGTGCCAGTAGTATTCGGACTAGCGGGAGCCACGAGCAGTACTTC. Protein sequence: CASSIRTSGSHEQYF.

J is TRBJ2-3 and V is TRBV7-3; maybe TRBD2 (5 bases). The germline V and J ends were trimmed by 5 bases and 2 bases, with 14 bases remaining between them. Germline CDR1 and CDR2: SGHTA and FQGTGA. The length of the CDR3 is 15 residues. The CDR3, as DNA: TGTGCCAGCAGCCCAAGCGGAGAAACCACAGATACGCAGTATTTT. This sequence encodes CASSPSGETTDTQYF. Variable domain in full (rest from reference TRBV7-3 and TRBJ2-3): GAGVSQTPSNKVTEKGKYVELRCDPISGHTALYWYRQSLGQGPEFLIYFQGTGAADDSGLPNDRFFAVRPEGSVSTLKIQRTERGDSAVYLCASSPSGETTDTQYFGPGTRLTVL.

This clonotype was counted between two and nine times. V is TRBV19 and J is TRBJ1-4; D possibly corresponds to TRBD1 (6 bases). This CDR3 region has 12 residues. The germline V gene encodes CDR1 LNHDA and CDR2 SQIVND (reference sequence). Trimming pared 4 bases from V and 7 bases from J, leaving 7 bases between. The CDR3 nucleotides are TGTGCCAGTAGTACCAGGGGTGAAAAACTGTTTTTT. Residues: CASSTRGEKLFF.

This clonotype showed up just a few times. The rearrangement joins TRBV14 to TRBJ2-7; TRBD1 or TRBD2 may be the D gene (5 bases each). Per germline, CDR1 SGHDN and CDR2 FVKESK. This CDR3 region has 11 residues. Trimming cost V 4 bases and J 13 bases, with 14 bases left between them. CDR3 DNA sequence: TGTGCCAGCAGCCGTGGGACCATACCCTACTTC. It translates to CASSRGTIPYF.

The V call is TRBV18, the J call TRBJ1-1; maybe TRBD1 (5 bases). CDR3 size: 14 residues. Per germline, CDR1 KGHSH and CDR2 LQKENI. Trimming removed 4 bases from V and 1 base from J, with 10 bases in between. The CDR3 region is CASSRRGQNTEAFF. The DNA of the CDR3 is TGTGCCAGCTCACGCCGCGGACAGAACACTGAAGCTTTCTTT.

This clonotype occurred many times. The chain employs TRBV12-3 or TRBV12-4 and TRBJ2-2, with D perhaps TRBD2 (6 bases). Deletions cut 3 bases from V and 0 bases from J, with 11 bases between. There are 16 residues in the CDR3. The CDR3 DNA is TGTGCCAGCAGTTTCCCCGGGACTTCGAACACCGGGGAGCTGTTTTTT. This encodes CASSFPGTSNTGELFF.

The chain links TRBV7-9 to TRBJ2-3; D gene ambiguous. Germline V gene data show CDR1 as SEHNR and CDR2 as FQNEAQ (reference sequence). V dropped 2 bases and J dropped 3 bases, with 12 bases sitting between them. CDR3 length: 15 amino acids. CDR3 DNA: TGTGCCAGCAGCTTAACGGCCCTGGGAACAGATACGCAGTATTTT. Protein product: CASSLTALGTDTQYF.

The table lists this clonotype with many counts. The CDR3 region has the DNA TGTGCCAGCAGCCGGACAGGGGAGACCCAGTACTTC. Its translation: CASSRTGETQYF. The chain employs TRBV7-6 and TRBJ2-5; 8 nucleotides agree with TRBD1. Germline CDR1 and CDR2: SGHVS and FNYEAQ. V trimming: 5 bases; J trimming: 5 bases; junction bases outside the gene matches: 1. The CDR3 covers 12 residues.

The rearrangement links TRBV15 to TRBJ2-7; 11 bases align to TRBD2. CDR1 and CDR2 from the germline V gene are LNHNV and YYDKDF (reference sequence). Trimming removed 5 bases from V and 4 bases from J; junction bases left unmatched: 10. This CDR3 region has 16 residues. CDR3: CATSARTSGSYYEQYF. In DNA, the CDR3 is TGTGCCACCAGCGCCCGGACTAGCGGGTCATATTACGAGCAGTACTTC.

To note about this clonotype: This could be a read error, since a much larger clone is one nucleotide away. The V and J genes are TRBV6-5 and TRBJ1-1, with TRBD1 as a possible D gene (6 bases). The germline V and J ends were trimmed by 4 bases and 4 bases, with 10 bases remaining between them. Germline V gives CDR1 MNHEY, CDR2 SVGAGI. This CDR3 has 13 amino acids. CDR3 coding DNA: TGTGCCAGCAGTTCTACAGGGACCACTGAAGCTTTCTTT. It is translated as CASSSTGTTEAFF.